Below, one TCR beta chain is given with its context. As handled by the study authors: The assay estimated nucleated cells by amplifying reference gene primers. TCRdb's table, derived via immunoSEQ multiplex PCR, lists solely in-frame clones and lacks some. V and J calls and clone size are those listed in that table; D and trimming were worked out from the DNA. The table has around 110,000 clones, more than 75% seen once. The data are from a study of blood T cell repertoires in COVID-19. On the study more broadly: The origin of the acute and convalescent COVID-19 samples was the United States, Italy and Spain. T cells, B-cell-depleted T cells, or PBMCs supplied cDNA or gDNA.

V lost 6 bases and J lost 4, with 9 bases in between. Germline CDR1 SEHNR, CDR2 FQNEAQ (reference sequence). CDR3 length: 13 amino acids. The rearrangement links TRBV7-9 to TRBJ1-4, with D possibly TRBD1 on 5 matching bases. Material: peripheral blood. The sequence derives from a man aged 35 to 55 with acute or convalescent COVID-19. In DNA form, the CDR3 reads TGTGCCAGCAGACGAGACAGTAATGAAAAACTGTTTTTT. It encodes CASRRDSNEKLFF.